This T cell receptor (beta chain) was retrieved from a study of blood T cell repertoires in COVID-19. The wider study: Samples of COVID-19 (acute and convalescent) were obtained from the United States, Italy and Spain. The cDNA or gDNA used as material had been derived from T cells, B-cell-depleted T cells, or PBMCs.

The J segment lost 8 bases and the V segment lost 5 bases, leaving 12 bases of the junction unmatched. CDR3 length: 15 residues. Germline assignment: CDR1 LNHDA and CDR2 SQIVND (reference sequence). Method: immunoSEQ multiplex PCR; TCRdb's copy keeps in-frame clones and lacks some. The data contain about 75,000 clones, 79% of them singletons. This chain uses TRBV19 with TRBJ1-2, with 9 bases lining up with TRBD1. The receptor comes from a woman aged 80 or older with active or convalescent COVID-19. Sequenced sample: peripheral blood. This CDR3 is CASSPRDRALGGYTF. The CDR3 DNA follows: TGTGCCAGTAGTCCCCGGGACAGGGCGCTCGGGGGCTACACCTTC.